This T cell receptor beta chain appears in the sequencing data of a study of identical twins (dated by TCRdb to 2016 to 2017). Notes on the research overall: TCR alpha and beta repertoires from monozygotic twins, unrelated adults of various ages and cord blood were deep-sequenced to test whether fetal clonotypes persist. Replicate twin experiments were performed at different times using different library preparation protocols to rule out contamination.

Relative to germline, V is 3 bases shorter and J is 1 base shorter, with 11 bases between their ends. From cysteine to phenylalanine, the CDR3 is 15 amino acids long. The read is trimmed to its CDR3 DNA, 45 bases read in frame from base 1. In regard to this clonotype: Its recognized antigen is unknown. Base qualities are not provided; no much larger clone lies one nucleotide away.

Every donor in the study was a healthy Caucasian. Three pairs of female monozygotic twins, all aged about 18 to 30 years, were included in the twin cohort. Positive isolation kits from Invitrogen were used to isolate the CD4+ and CD8+ T cell populations. Libraries came from 5' RACE. Sequenced on an Illumina HiSeq 2000. A universal primer binding site was introduced by template switching, and a unique molecular identifier was present in the final cDNA, enabling accurate counting of TCR cDNA molecules. Specific primers in the conserved constant-segment region were used to synthesize first-strand cDNA for the TCR alpha and beta chains. To control for contamination, each cDNA library was double barcoded with a SMART-Mk sample barcode plus Illumina barcodes. TruSeq adapter sequences and Illumina sample barcodes were added in two successive PCR steps. The TCR alpha and beta cDNA libraries were sequenced on the Illumina HiSeq platform using custom primers. The study's processing was this. MiGEC processed the raw reads to extract unique molecular identifiers, while MiXCR was used to determine the CDR3 positions. For each individual, recombination models were inferred using an EM algorithm with the repgenHMM and IGoR tools. Shared clonotype analysis was performed with the tcR package in R, normalizing sharing by the product of cloneset sizes. Out-of-frame nonproductive sequences were analyzed to study raw recombination free of thymic and clonal selection effects. TCRdb reanalyzed the raw reads on its own, using fastp at Q25 for trimming and MiXCR for clone calling, and kept in-frame beta chains. When rows share a CDR3 protein, they turn into one entry using the most common DNA and genes. These V and J calls derive from TCRdb rather than the authors' analysis. The sample table lists 470,000 or so distinct CDR3 sequences, about 24% of them with a count of one. The leading ten clones occupy approximately 2.9% of the sample.

The paper's findings and limits, for the study overall: Fewer insertions were carried by abundant cord blood beta clonotypes, a similar but weaker trend appeared in young adult naive repertoires, and no such trend appeared in memory repertoires. Compared with coincidental sharing between unrelated individuals, out-of-frame TCR alpha sequences shared between twins had an excess of sequences with low generation probability. Excess twin sharing in beta out-of-frame sequences was weaker because fewer shared sequences lowered the signal-to-noise ratio. In monozygotic twins, recombination models systematically underestimated out-of-frame TCR alpha sharing, but the models matched the sharing seen between unrelated individuals. Because the same donors could not be followed over many years, conclusions were based on cross-sectional statistical analysis. Invariant T cells such as MAIT and iNKT could partly confound zero-insertion analyses, although diverse VJ usage argued against such confounding for most clonotypes.

The same sample was also studied in work on T cells expressing NK-cell markers. Per the second study: Three sorted T-cell subsets (CD3+CD56+NKG2C+, CD3+CD56+NKG2C- and CD3+CD56-NKG2C+) from several donors had their TCR beta-chain repertoires profiled. Among the eight sequenced donors, seven were HCMV-seropositive and one was HCMV-seronegative. In several experiments an anti-gammadeltaTCR antibody was added to restrict sorting to alphabetaTCR-expressing T cells. In a handful of donors, the dominant CD3+CD56+NKG2C+ clonotypes were among the top 10 CD8+ clonotypes and accounted for about 1.0-7.5% of CD8+ T cells. Those dominant clonotypes were again the most abundant among CD3+CD56-NKG2C+ cells in four donors, at roughly 25-60.1%. Whether the expanded NKG2C-expressing T cell clones were specific for HCMV antigens remained unclear. Randomly selected healthy volunteers, three men and five women, were used as the eight sequenced donors. HCMV-specific IgG was detected in serum with a commercial ELISA kit to determine HCMV serostatus. MIGEC handled demultiplexing of the reads and grouping by UMI, while MiTCR was used to assemble and quantify clonotypes. Only TCR cDNA sequences supported by at least two reads were kept to exclude erroneous sequences. The tcR package was used for downstream repertoire analysis, and clonotypes were matched across fractions by CDR3 nucleotide sequence plus V segment. VDJmatch was used to annotate antigen specificity against VDJdb, with one amino acid substitution in CDR3 allowed.

The source of this sequence is a woman under 30 in good health. This receptor chain uses TRBV12-3 or TRBV12-4 and TRBJ2-3; too little of a D gene remains to name it. The sample comprised CD4+ T cells sorted from blood. The DNA sequence is TGTGCCAGCAGTTTCCGTCAGGCCCGCACAGATACGCAGTATTTT. Its protein is CASSFRQARTDTQYF.